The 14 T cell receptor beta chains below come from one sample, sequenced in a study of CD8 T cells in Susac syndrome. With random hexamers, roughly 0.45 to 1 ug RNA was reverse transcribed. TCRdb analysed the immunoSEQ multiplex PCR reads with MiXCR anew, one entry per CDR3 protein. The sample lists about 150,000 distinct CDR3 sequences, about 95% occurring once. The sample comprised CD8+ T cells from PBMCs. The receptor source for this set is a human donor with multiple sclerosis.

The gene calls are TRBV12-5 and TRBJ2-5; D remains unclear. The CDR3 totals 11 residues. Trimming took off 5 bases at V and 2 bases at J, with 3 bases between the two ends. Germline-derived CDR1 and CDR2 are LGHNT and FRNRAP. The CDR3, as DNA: TGTGCTAGTGGTGAACAAGAGACCCAGTACTTC. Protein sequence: CASGEQETQYF. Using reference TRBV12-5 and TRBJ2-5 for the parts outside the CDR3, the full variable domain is DARVTQTPRHKVTEMGQEVTMRCQPILGHNTVFWYRQTMMQGLELLAYFRNRAPLDDSGMPKDRFSAEMPDATLATLKIQPSEPRDSAVYFCASGEQETQYFGPGTRLLVL.

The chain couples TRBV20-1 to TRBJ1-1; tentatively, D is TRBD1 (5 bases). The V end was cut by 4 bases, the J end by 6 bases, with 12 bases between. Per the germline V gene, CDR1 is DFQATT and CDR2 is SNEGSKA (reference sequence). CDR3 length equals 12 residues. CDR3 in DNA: TGCAGTGCTAACGACGGGGGAGCTGAAGCTTTCTTT. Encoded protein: CSANDGGAEAFF.

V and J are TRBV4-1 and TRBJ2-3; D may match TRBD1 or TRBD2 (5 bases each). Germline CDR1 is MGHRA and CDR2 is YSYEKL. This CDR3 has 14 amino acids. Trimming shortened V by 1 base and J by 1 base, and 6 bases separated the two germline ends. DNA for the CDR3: TGCGCCAGCAGCCAAGTGGGGGGCACAGATACGCAGTATTTT. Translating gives CASSQVGGTDTQYF.

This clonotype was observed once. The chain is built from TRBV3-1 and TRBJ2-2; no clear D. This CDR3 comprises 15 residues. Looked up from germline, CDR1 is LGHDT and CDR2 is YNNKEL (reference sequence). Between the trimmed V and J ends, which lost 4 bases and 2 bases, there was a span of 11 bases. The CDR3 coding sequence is TGTGCCAGCAGCCCCACAGTGACCAACACCGGGGAGCTGTTTTTT. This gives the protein CASSPTVTNTGELFF. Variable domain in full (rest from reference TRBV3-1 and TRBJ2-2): DTAVSQTPKYLVTQMGNDKSIKCEQNLGHDTMYWYKQDSKKFLKIMFSYNNKELIINETVPNRFSPKSPDKAHLNLHINSLELGDSAVYFCASSPTVTNTGELFFGEGSRLTVL.

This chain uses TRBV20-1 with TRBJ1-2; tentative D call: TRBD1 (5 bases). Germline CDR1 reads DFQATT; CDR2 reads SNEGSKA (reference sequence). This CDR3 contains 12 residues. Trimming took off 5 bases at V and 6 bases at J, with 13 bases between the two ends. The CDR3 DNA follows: TGCAGTGCTCATAGCCCGGGGGATGGCTACACCTTC. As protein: CSAHSPGDGYTF.

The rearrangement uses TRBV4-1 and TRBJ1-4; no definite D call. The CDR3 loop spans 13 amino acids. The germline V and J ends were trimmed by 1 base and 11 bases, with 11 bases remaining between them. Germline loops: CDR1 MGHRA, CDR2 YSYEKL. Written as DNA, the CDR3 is TGCGCCAGCAGCCAAGTGGTGGGTGGGAAACTGTTTTTT. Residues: CASSQVVGGKLFF.

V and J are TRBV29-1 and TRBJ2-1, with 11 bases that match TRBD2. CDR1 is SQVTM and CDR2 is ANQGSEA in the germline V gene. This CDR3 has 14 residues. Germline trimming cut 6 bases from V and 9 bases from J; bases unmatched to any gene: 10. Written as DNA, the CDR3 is TGCAGCGTCATTAGCGGGGGGGCCCCTACTGAGCAGTTCTTC. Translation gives CSVISGGAPTEQFF.

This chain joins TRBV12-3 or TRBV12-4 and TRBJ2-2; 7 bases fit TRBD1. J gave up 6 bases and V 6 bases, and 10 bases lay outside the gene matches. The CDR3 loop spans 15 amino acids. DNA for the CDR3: TGTGCCAGCAGCACCTATAGGGGGCACGCCGGGGAGCTGTTTTTT. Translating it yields CASSTYRGHAGELFF.

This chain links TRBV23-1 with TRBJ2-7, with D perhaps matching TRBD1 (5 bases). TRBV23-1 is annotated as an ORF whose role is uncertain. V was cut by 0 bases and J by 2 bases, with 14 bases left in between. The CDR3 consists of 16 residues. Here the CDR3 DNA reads TGCGCCAGCAGTCAATCGTGGCAGGGTTTTACCTACGAGCAGTACGTC. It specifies CASSQSWQGFTYEQYV.

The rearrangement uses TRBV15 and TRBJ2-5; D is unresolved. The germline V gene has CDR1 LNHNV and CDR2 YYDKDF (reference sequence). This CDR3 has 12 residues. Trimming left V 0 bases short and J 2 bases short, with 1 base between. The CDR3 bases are TGTGCCACCAGCAGAGATCAAGAGACCCAGTACTTC. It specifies CATSRDQETQYF.

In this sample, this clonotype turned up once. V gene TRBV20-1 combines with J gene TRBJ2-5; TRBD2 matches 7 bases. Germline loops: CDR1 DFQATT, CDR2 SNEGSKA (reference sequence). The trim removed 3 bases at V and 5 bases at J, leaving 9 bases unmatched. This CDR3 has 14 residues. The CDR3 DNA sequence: TGCAGTGCTAGCGCTCGCGGGGGTGGGGAGACCCAGTACTTC. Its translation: CSASARGGGETQYF.

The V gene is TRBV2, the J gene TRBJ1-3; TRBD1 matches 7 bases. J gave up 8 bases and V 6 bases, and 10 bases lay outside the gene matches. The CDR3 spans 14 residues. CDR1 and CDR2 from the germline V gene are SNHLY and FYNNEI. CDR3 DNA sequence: TGTGCCAGCAGCCCGACAGGGCATTGGGACACCATATATTTT. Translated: CASSPTGHWDTIYF.

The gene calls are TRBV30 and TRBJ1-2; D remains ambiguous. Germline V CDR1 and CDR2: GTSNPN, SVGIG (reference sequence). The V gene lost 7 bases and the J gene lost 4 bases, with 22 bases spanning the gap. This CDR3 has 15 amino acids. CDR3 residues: CAYSDRVRGLYGYTF. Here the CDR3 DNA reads TGTGCCTATTCGGACCGGGTCCGTGGGCTCTATGGCTACACCTTC.

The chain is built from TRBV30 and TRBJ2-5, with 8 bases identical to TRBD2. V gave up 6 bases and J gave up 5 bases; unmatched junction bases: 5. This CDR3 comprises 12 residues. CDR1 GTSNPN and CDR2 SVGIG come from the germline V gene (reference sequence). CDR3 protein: CACRAGAETQYF. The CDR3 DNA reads TGTGCCTGCCGAGCGGGGGCCGAGACCCAGTACTTC.